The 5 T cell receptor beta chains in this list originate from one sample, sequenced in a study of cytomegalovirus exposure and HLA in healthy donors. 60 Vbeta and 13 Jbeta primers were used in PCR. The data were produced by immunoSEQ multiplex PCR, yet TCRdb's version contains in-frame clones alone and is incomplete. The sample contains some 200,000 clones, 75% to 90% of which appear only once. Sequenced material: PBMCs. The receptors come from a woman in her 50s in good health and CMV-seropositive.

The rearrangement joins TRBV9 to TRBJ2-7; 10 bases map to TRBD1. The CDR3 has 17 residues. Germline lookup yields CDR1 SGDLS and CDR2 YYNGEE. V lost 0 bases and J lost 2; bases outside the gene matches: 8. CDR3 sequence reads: CASSVEGGTGVAYEQYF. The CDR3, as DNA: TGTGCCAGCAGCGTAGAGGGCGGGACAGGGGTAGCCTACGAGCAGTACTTC. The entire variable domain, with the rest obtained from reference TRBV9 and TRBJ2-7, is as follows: DSGVTQTPKHLITATGQRVTLRCSPRSGDLSVYWYQQSLDQGLQFLIQYYNGEERAKGNILERFSAQQFPDLHSELNLSSLELGDSALYFCASSVEGGTGVAYEQYFGPGTRLTVT.

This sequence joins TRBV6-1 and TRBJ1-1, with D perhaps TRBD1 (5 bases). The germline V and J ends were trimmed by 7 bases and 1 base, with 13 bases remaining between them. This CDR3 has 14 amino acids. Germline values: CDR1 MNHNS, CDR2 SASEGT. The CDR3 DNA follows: TGTGCCAGCACTACTAGCGGGGGGAACACTGAAGCTTTCTTT. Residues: CASTTSGGNTEAFF.

CDR3: CASSQDLAGGFNEQFF. In DNA, the CDR3 is TGCGCCAGCAGCCAAGATCTGGCGGGGGGTTTCAATGAGCAGTTCTTC. The V and J genes are TRBV4-1 and TRBJ2-1, with 8 bases fitting TRBD2. The CDR3 is 16 amino acids. Germline trimming cut 0 bases from V and 6 bases from J; bases unmatched to any gene: 7. Germline V gene data show CDR1 as MGHRA and CDR2 as YSYEKL.

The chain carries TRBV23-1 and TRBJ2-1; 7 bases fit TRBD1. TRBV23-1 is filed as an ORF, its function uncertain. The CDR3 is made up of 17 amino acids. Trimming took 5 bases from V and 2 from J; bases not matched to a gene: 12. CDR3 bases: TGCGCCAGCAGTTCAATTTGTCCGGGACAGACCTACAATGAGCAGTTCTTC. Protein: CASSSICPGQTYNEQFF.

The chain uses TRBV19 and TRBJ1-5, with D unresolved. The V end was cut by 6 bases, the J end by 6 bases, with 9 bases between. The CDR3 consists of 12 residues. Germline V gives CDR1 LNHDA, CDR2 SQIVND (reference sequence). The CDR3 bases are TGTGCCAGTAGCTCCCCGTCTCAGCCCCAGCATTTT. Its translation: CASSSPSQPQHF.